This T cell receptor (beta chain) was retrieved from a study of blood T cell repertoires in COVID-19. About the research overall: PBMCs, B-cell-depleted T cells, or T cells were the source of the cDNA or gDNA that made up the material.

Germline-derived CDR1 and CDR2 are SGHRS and YFSETQ. There are 16 residues in the CDR3. The ends lost 5 bases at V and 2 bases at J; junction bases unmatched: 4. Per the original methods: Estimation of nucleated cell counts was performed using reference gene primer amplification. Assay: immunoSEQ multiplex PCR; the TCRdb copy retains only in-frame clones and omits some. V, J and clone size derive from that table, while D and trimming were established from the DNA sequence. This sample has around 150,000 clones; roughly 86% occur once, and the top ten carry 3.4%. The sequence derives from a woman aged 50 to 60 with acute COVID-19. The material sequenced was PBMCs or T cells enriched from blood (not recorded which). The chain couples TRBV5-1 to TRBJ2-1; TRBD2 aligns across 13 bases. CDR3 in amino acids: CASRLGLAGAYNEQFF. The CDR3 nucleotides are TGCGCCAGCAGACTAGGACTAGCGGGAGCCTACAATGAGCAGTTCTTC.